One sample yielded the 15 T cell receptor beta chains listed below, sequenced in a study of cytomegalovirus exposure and HLA in healthy donors. Both 60 Vbeta primers and 13 Jbeta primers went into the PCR. Here immunoSEQ multiplex PCR was the method, and the copy in TCRdb shows in-frame clones only, minus some. The sample contains approximately 190,000 clones, roughly four fifths of which appear only once. The sample comprised PBMCs. These receptors all come from a young woman in good health and CMV-seropositive.

The chain uses TRBV4-2 and TRBJ2-6; D is unclear. The CDR3 sequence is 15 residues long. Between the trimmed V and J ends, which lost 4 bases and 0 bases, there was a span of 7 bases. Germline V gene lookup returns CDR1 LGHNA and CDR2 YNFKEQ. CDR3 in DNA: TGTGCCAGCAGCCTAGATAGCTCTGGGGCCAACGTCCTGACTTTC. This codes for CASSLDSSGANVLTF.

The chain combines TRBV6-1 with TRBJ1-2, with D tentatively TRBD1 (6 bases). Germline V lookup: CDR1 MNHNS, CDR2 SASEGT. The germline V and J ends were trimmed by 4 bases and 5 bases, with 29 bases remaining between them. The CDR3 totals 19 residues. In nucleotides, the CDR3 is TGTGCCAGCAGTGTTCCGTTAGGACAGTCTCCCTGGGTTAGGTATGGCTACACCTTC. Its protein is CASSVPLGQSPWVRYGYTF.

The chain links TRBV25-1 to TRBJ1-1; D is unresolved. V was trimmed by 7 bases and J by 0 bases, leaving 9 bases between them. The CDR3 consists of 13 residues. Per germline, CDR1 MGHDK and CDR2 SYGVNS. The CDR3 nucleotides are TGTGCCAGCATAGGGAGGGTGAACACTGAAGCTTTCTTT. Translating it yields CASIGRVNTEAFF.

The rearrangement joins TRBV29-1 to TRBJ1-2; 8 positions match TRBD1. Trimming cost V 6 bases and J 4 bases; bases outside gene matches: 19. The CDR3 consists of 17 residues. CDR1 SQVTM and CDR2 ANQGSEA come from the germline V gene. The CDR3 spells CSVPSGGSRGGPYGYTF. In nucleotides, the CDR3 is TGCAGCGTGCCCTCAGGGGGCAGTAGGGGAGGCCCCTATGGCTACACCTTC.

This CDR3 is CASSDFAGEGTDTQYF. CDR3 coding DNA: TGTGCCAGCAGTGACTTCGCGGGGGAGGGAACAGATACGCAGTATTTT. The rearrangement uses TRBV6-4 and TRBJ2-3; TRBD2 aligns across 7 bases. The CDR3 sequence is 16 residues long. J lost 3 bases, V lost 1 base, and 7 bases had no gene match. Germline V lookup: CDR1 MRHNA, CDR2 SNTAGT.

Only one count was recorded for this clone. The chain employs TRBV4-3 and TRBJ1-3; weak D call: TRBD1 (6 bases). Trimming took 0 bases from V and 0 from J, leaving 12 bases between them. The CDR3 spans 17 residues. The germline CDR1 and CDR2 sequences are LGHNA and YSLEER. For the CDR3, the DNA is TGCGCCAGCAGCCAAGAGGACAGCCGATTCTCTGGAAACACCATATATTTT. As protein: CASSQEDSRFSGNTIYF.

The genes are TRBV6-4 and TRBJ1-5; 8 bases agree with TRBD1. The CDR3 sequence is 14 residues long. Germline lookup yields CDR1 MRHNA and CDR2 SNTAGT. V dropped 5 bases and J dropped 7; count of bases not matched to a gene: 7. CDR3 nucleotide sequence: TGTGCCAGCAGTCCGACAGGGGTAGGGCAGCCCCAGCATTTT. Protein: CASSPTGVGQPQHF.

V usage is TRBV30 and J usage is TRBJ2-1, with 10 bases lining up with TRBD1. Per the germline V gene, CDR1 is GTSNPN and CDR2 is SVGIG (reference sequence). Trimming removed 2 bases from V and 9 bases from J; junction bases left unmatched: 4. The CDR3 has 13 amino acids. CDR3 sequence: CAWSTTGGPEQFF. As DNA, the CDR3 is TGTGCCTGGAGTACGACAGGGGGCCCTGAGCAGTTCTTC.

The V call is TRBV30, the J call TRBJ2-5; TRBD1 agrees at 7 bases. J gave up 1 base and V 5 bases, and 7 bases lay outside the gene matches. Germline values: CDR1 GTSNPN, CDR2 SVGIG (reference sequence). There are 14 residues in the CDR3. CDR3 bases: TGTGCCTGGGGGGTGACAGGGCTCCAAGAGACCCAGTACTTC. This gives the protein CAWGVTGLQETQYF.

To note about this clone: Other DNA sequences of this sample code for an identical CDR3. This rearrangement joins TRBV19 to TRBJ1-5; TRBD1 is a possible D gene (6 bases). Between the trimmed V and J ends, which lost 6 bases and 7 bases, there was a span of 10 bases. The CDR3 length is 12 residues. The V gene's germline CDR1 is LNHDA and CDR2 SQIVND (reference sequence). The CDR3 spells CASRQGGQPQHF. CDR3 nucleotide sequence: TGTGCCAGTAGACAGGGTGGACAGCCCCAGCATTTT.

The chain carries TRBV27 and TRBJ2-5; maybe TRBD1 (6 bases). The V and J ends lost 2 bases and 11 bases respectively, with 18 bases between them. CDR3 length: 14 residues. Germline-derived CDR1 and CDR2 are MNHEY and SMNVEV (reference sequence). Here the CDR3 reads CASSLIFRGEEQYF. CDR3 nucleotides: TGTGCCAGCAGTTTAATATTCAGGGGAGAGGAGCAGTACTTC.

Worth noting for this clone: The sample contains more than one DNA sequence encoding this CDR3. The rearrangement joins TRBV30 to TRBJ1-5; the D is unclear. Germline CDR1 reads GTSNPN; CDR2 reads SVGIG (reference sequence). Trimming shortened V by 1 base and J by 6 bases, and 10 bases separated the two germline ends. This CDR3 contains 13 residues. The CDR3 region is CAWSAHGAQPQHF. In nucleotides, the CDR3 is TGTGCCTGGAGTGCCCACGGTGCTCAGCCCCAGCATTTT.

The chain is built from TRBV5-4 and TRBJ2-5; 8 positions agree with TRBD2. CDR1 SGHNT and CDR2 YYREEE come from the germline V gene (reference sequence). The trim removed 4 bases at V and 2 bases at J, leaving 7 bases unmatched. The CDR3 runs to 15 residues. CDR3 sequence: CASSPGGARQETQYF. The CDR3, as DNA: TGTGCCAGCAGCCCGGGGGGGGCCAGGCAAGAGACCCAGTACTTC.

With respect to this clone: At one end the junction does not follow the germline gene, possibly because of a read error. The V and J genes are TRBV7-9 and TRBJ1-4; 8 nucleotides agree with TRBD1. This CDR3 region has 15 residues. The germline V gene has CDR1 SEHNR and CDR2 FQNEAQ (reference sequence). The CDR3 loop is CSSSSRQGANEKLFF. Written as DNA, the CDR3 is TGTTCCAGCAGCTCCCGCCAGGGGGCGAATGAAAAACTGTTTTTT.

CDR3 coding DNA: TGTGCCAGCAGCTTGCGCGGTAGTGGGAGGGATGGCTACACCTTC. Translation gives CASSLRGSGRDGYTF. The chain is built from TRBV5-6 and TRBJ1-2, with unresolved D. V dropped 1 base and J dropped 6 bases, with 16 bases sitting between them. This CDR3 spans 15 amino acids. Germline CDR1 is SGHDT and CDR2 is YYEEEE.